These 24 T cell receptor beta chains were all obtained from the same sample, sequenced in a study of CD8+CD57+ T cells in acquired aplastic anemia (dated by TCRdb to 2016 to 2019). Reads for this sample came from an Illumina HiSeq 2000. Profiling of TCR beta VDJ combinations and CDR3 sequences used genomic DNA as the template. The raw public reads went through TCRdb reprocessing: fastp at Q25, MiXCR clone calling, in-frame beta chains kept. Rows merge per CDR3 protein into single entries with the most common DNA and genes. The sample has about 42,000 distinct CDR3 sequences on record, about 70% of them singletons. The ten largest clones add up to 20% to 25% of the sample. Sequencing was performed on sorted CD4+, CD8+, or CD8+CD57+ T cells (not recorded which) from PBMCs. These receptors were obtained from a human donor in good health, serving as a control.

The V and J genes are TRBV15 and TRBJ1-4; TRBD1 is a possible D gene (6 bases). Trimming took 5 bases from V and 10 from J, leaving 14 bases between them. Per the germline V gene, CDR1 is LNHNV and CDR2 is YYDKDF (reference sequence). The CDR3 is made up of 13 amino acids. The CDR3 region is CATSDGGGSKLFF. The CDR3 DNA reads TGTGCCACCAGCGACGGGGGGGGCTCAAAACTGTTTTTT.

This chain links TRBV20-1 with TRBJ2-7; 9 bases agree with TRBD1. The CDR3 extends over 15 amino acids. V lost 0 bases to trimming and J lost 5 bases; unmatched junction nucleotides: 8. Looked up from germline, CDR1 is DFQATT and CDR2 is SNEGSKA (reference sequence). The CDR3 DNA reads TGCAGTGCTAGAGACAGGGACAGGGTGACAAACGAGCAGTACTTC. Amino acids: CSARDRDRVTNEQYF.

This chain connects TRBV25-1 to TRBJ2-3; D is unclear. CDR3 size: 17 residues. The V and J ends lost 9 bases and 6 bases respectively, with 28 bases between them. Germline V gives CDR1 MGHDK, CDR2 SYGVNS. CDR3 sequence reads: CASSIPSGLMVGDTQYF. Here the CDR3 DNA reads TGTGCCAGTAGTATCCCCTCGGGCCTTATGGTGGGGGATACGCAGTATTTT.

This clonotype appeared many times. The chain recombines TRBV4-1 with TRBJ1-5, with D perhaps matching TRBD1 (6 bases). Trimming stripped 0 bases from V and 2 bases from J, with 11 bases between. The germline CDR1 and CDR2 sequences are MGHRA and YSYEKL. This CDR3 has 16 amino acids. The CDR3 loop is CASSQESRGGNQPQHF. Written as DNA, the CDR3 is TGCGCCAGCAGCCAAGAATCCAGGGGAGGCAATCAGCCCCAGCATTTT.

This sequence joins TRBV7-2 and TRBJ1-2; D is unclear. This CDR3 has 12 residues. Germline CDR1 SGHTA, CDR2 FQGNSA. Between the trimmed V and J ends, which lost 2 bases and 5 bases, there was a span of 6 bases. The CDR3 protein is CASSLRSYGYTF. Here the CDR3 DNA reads TGTGCCAGCAGCTTAAGGTCTTATGGCTACACCTTC.

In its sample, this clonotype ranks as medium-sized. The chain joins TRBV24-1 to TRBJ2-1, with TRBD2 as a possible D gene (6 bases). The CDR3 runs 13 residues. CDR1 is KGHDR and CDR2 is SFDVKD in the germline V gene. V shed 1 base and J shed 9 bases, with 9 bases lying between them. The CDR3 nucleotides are TGTGCCACCAGTGATTTTAAGCGGGTTGAGCAGTTCTTC. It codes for CATSDFKRVEQFF.

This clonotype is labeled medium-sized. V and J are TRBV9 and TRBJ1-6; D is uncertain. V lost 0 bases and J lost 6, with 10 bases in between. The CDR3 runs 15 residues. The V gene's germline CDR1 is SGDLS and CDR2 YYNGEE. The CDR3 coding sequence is TGTGCCAGCAGCGTAGGAGGAGCTACTAATTCACCCCTCCACTTT. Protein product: CASSVGGATNSPLHF.

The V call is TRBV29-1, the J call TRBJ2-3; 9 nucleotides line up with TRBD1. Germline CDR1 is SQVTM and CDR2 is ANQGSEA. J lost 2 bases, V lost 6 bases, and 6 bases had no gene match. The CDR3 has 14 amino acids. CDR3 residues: CSVGQGRDTDTQYF. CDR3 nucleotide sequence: TGCAGCGTCGGACAGGGGCGAGACACAGATACGCAGTATTTT.

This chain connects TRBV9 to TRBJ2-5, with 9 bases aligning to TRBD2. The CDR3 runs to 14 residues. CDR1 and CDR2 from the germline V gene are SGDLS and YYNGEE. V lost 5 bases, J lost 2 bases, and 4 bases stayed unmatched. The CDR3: CASSGGGEQETQYF. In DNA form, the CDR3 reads TGTGCCAGCAGTGGCGGGGGGGAACAAGAGACCCAGTACTTC. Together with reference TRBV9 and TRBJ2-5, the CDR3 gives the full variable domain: DSGVTQTPKHLITATGQRVTLRCSPRSGDLSVYWYQQSLDQGLQFLIQYYNGEERAKGNILERFSAQQFPDLHSELNLSSLELGDSALYFCASSGGGEQETQYFGPGTRLLVL.

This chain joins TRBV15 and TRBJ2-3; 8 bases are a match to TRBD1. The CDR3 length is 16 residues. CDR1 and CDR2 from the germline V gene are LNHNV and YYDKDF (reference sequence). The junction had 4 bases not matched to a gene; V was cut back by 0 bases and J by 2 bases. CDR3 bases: TGTGCCACCAGCAGAGATCAGGGGGCCTCCACAGATACGCAGTATTTT. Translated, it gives CATSRDQGASTDTQYF.

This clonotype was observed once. CDR3 in DNA: TGTGCCAGCAGTGAGCGGGACGAGCAGTACTTC. Residues: CASSERDEQYF. The chain carries TRBV2 and TRBJ2-7, with a possible D match to TRBD2 (5 bases). Per the germline V gene, CDR1 is SNHLY and CDR2 is FYNNEI. Trimming cost V 3 bases and J 5 bases, with 5 bases left between them. The CDR3 contains 11 residues.

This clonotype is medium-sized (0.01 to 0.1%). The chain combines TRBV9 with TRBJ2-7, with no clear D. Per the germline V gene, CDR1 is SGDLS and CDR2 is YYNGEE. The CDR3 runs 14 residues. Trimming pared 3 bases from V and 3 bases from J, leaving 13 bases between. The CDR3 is CASSGQGVNYEQYF. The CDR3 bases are TGTGCCAGCAGCGGGCAAGGAGTGAACTACGAGCAGTACTTC. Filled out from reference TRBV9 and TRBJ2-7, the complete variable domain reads DSGVTQTPKHLITATGQRVTLRCSPRSGDLSVYWYQQSLDQGLQFLIQYYNGEERAKGNILERFSAQQFPDLHSELNLSSLELGDSALYFCASSGQGVNYEQYFGPGTRLTVT.

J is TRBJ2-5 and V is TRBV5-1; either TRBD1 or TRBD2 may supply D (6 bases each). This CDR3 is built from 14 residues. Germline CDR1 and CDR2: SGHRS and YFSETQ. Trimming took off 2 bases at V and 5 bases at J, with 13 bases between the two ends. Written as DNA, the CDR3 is TGCGCCAGCAGCTTCGGTGGGGGGCTGGAGACCCAGTACTTC. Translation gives CASSFGGGLETQYF.

The CDR3 DNA follows: TGTGCCAGCAGCCGTAGACTTTTTGATCAGGATGGCTACACCTTC. Translated: CASSRRLFDQDGYTF. V and J are TRBV7-2 and TRBJ1-2; D remains ambiguous. The germline V gene has CDR1 SGHTA and CDR2 FQGNSA. The CDR3 covers 15 residues. The V and J ends lost 5 bases and 6 bases respectively, with 19 bases between them.

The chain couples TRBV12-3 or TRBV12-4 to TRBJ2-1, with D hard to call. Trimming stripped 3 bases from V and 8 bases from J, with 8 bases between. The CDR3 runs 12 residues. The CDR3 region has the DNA TGTGCCAGCAGTTTTTCTCTCTATGAGCAGTTCTTC. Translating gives CASSFSLYEQFF.

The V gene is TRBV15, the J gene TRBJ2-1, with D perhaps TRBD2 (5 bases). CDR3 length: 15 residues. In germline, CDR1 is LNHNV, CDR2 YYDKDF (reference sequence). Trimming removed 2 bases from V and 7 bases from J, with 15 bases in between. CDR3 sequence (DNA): TGTGCCACCAGCAGACCTCTCCGCCGGGGAAATGAGCAGTTCTTC. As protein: CATSRPLRRGNEQFF.

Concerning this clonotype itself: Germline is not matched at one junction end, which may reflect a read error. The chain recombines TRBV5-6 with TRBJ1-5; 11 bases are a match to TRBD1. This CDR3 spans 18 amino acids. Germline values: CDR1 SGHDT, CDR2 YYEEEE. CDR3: CASSIGTGGTYSDQPQHF. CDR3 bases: TGTGCCAGCAGTATCGGGACAGGGGGAACCTATAGCGATCAGCCCCAGCATTTT.

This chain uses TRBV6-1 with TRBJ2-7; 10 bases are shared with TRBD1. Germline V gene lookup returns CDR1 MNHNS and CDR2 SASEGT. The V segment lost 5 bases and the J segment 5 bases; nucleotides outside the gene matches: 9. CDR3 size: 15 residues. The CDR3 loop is CASSHRDRGFHEQYF. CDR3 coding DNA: TGTGCCAGCAGTCATCGGGACAGGGGATTCCACGAGCAGTACTTC.

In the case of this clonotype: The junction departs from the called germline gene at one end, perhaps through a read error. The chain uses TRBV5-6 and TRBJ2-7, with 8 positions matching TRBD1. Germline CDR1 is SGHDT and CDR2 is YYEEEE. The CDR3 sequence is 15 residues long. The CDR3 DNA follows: TGTGCCGGCAGCTGGGGGGCAGGGGGCACCTACGAGCAGTACTTC. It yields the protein CAGSWGAGGTYEQYF.

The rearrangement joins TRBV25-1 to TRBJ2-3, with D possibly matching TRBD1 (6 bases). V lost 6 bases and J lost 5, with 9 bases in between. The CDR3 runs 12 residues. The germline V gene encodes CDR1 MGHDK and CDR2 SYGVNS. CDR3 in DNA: TGTGCCAGCAGAAGCAGGGGAGATACGCAGTATTTT. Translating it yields CASRSRGDTQYF.

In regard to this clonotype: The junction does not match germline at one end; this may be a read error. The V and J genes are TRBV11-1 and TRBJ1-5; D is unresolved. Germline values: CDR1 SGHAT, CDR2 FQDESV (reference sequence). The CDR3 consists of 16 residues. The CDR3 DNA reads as TGTGTCAGCAGCTTAGATGCAGAACGGGGTGGTCAGCCCCAGCATTTT. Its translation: CVSSLDAERGGQPQHF.

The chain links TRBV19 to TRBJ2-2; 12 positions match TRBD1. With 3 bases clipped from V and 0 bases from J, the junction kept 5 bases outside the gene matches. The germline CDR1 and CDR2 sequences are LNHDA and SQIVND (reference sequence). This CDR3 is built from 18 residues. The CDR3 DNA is TGTGCCAGTAGTATGGGACAGGGGGCTACAACGAACACCGGGGAGCTGTTTTTT. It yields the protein CASSMGQGATTNTGELFF. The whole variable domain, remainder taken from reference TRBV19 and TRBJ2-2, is DGGITQSPKYLFRKEGQNVTLSCEQNLNHDAMYWYRQDPGQGLRLIYYSQIVNDFQKGDIAEGYSVSREKKESFPLTVTSAQKNPTAFYLCASSMGQGATTNTGELFFGEGSRLTVL.

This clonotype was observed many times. The CDR3 coding sequence is TGTGCCAGCAGCCCTCAGGGGGCGGATGGGGCTAACTATGGCTACACCTTC. Protein product: CASSPQGADGANYGYTF. The rearrangement uses TRBV4-2 and TRBJ1-2, with TRBD1 matching over 8 bases. Trimming took 4 bases from V and 0 from J; bases not matched to a gene: 10. The CDR3 loop spans 17 amino acids. Germline CDR1 and CDR2: LGHNA and YNFKEQ.

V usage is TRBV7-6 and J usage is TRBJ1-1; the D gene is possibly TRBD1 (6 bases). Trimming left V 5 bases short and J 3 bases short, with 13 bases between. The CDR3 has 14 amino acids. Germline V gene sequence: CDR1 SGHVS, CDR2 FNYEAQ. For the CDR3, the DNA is TGTGCCAGCAGCCAGAGGGCAGGGGACACTGAAGCTTTCTTT. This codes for CASSQRAGDTEAFF.